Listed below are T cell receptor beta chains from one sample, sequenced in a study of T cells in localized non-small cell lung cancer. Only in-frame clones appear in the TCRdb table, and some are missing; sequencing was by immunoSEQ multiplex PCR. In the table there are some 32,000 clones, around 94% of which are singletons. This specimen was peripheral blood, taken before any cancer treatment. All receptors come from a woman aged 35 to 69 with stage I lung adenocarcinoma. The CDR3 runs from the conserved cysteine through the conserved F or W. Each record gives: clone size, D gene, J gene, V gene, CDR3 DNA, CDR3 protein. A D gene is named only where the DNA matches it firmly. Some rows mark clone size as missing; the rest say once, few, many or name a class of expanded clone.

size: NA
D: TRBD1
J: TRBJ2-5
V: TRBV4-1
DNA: TGCGCCAGCAGCACCCGGGACAGGGGAGGGGAGACCCAGTACTTC
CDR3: CASSTRDRGGETQYF

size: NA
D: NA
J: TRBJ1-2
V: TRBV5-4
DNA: TGTGCCAGCAGCTCAATGGGGGGGGGCGAGGAAGGCTACACCTTC
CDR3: CASSSMGGGEEGYTF

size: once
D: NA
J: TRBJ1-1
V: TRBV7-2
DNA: TGTGCCAGCAGCTTAAGGTTTAACACTGAAGCTTTCTTT
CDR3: CASSLRFNTEAFF

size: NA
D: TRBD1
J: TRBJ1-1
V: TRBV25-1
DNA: TGTGCCAGCAGTGAATTGTCTGGGACAGGGTTGGCTGAAGCTTTCTTT
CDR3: CASSELSGTGLAEAFF

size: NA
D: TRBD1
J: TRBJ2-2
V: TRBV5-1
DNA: TGCGCCAGCAGCGGAGGACAGGTCTTCGGGGAGCTGTTTTTT
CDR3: CASSGGQVFGELFF

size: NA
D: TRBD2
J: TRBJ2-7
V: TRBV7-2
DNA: TGTGCCAGCAGCTTAAGTTCGGCTAGCGGTTCCTACGAGCAGTACTTC
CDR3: CASSLSSASGSYEQYF

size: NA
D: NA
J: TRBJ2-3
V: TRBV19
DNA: TGTGCCAGTAGTATAGGGGCCAGCAGGGGAGATACGCAGTATTTT
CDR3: CASSIGASRGDTQYF

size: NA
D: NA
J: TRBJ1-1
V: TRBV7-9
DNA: TGTGCCAGCAGCTTCGTAGGAGCTGAAGCTTTCTTT
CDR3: CASSFVGAEAFF

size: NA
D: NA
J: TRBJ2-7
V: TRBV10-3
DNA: TGTGCCATCAGAGGGGTAGGGGGATTGGACGAGCAGTACTTC
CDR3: CAIRGVGGLDEQYF

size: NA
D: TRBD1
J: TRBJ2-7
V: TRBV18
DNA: TGTGCCAGCTCACCGGACAGGGAGAGCGAGCAGTACTTC
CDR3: CASSPDRESEQYF

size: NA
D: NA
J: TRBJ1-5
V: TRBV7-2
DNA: TGTGCCAGCAGCTTAGTAGGGAGTGTGACAGATCAGCCCCAGCATTTT
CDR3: CASSLVGSVTDQPQHF

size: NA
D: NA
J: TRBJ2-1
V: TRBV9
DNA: TGTGCCAGCAGCATGAGGGATGAGCAGTTCTTC
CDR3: CASSMRDEQFF

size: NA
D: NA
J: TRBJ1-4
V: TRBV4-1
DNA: TGCGCCAGCAGCCACTACTTCCGGAGACGGGGGAATGAAAAACTGTTTTTT
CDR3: CASSHYFRRRGNEKLFF

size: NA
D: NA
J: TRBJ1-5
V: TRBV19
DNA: TGTGCCAGTAGTATTTTGGGGGATCAGCCCCAGCATTTT
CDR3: CASSILGDQPQHF

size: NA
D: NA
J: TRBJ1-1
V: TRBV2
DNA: TGTGCCAGCAACGAGTATCTCACTGAAGCTTTCTTT
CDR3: CASNEYLTEAFF

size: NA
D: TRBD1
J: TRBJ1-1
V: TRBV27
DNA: TGTGCCAGCAGTGCGTCCGGGACAGGTAACACTGAAGCTTTCTTT
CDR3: CASSASGTGNTEAFF

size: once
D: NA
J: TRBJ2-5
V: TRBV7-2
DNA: TGTGCCAGCAGCTTAGCGGGAGGGGGGGAGACCCAGTACTTC
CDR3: CASSLAGGGETQYF

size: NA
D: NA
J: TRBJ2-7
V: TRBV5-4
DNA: TGTGCCAGCAGCTTGGTCGGGGGAAGGTCCTACGAGCAGTACTTC
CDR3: CASSLVGGRSYEQYF

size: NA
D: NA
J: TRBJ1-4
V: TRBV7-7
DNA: TGTGCCAGCAGCTTAGGGCGGAATGAAAAACTGTTTTTT
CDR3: CASSLGRNEKLFF

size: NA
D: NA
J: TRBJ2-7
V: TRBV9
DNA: TGTGCCAGCAGCGTATATAAAGTACGGGACGGGTCATACGAGCAGTACTTC
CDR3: CASSVYKVRDGSYEQYF

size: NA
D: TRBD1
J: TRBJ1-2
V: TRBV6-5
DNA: TGTGCCAGCAGTTACACCCTACAGGGGGCGGGTGGCTACACCTTC
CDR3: CASSYTLQGAGGYTF

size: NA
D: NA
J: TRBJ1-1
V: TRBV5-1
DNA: TGCGCCAGCACTCCCGCACAGGCAAGAGTGAACACTGAAGCTTTCTTT
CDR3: CASTPAQARVNTEAFF

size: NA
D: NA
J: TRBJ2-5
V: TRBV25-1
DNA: TGTGCCAGCAGTGAATATTTGAACTCTAAGGGGACCCAAGAGACCCAGTACTTC
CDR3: CASSEYLNSKGTQETQYF

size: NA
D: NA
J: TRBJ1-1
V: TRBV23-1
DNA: TGCGCCAGCAGTCATTTAAACGGGCCCCGGGTGTCTTTCTTT
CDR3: CASSHLNGPRVSFF

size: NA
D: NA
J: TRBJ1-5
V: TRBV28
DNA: TGTGCCAGCAGTTACTTCCAGGGACAGCCCCAGCATTTT
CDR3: CASSYFQGQPQHF

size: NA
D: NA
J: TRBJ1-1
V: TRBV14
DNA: TGTGCCAGCAGCCAAGGCGGGAGGGGTGAAGCTTTCTTT
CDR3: CASSQGGRGEAFF